Listed below are T cell receptor beta chains from one sample, sequenced in a study of blood T cell repertoires in COVID-19. Method: immunoSEQ multiplex PCR; TCRdb's copy keeps in-frame clones and lacks some. The profile shows a few hundred thousand clones, 85% to 90% of them singletons. Sequencing was performed on peripheral blood. These receptors were collected from a man between 45 and 60 years old with acute or convalescent COVID-19. The CDR3 runs from the conserved cysteine through the conserved F or W. A D gene is named only where the DNA matches it firmly. Not all rows give a size; the values are once, few, many and, for expanded clones, a class.

D gene: NA; V gene: TRBV10-1; J gene: TRBJ2-7; clone size: few; CDR3 DNA: TGCGCCAGCAGTGATGACAGGAGCTACGAGCAGTACTTC; CDR3 protein: CASSDDRSYEQYF
D gene: TRBD1; V gene: TRBV7-3; J gene: TRBJ1-6; clone size: NA; CDR3 DNA: TGTGCCAGCAGCTCGACAGGGGAAGGGTCACCCCTCCACTTT; CDR3 protein: CASSSTGEGSPLHF
D gene: TRBD1; V gene: TRBV7-3; J gene: TRBJ1-1; clone size: NA; CDR3 DNA: TGTGCCAGCAGCTTAGACAGGGGCACTGAAGCTTTCTTT; CDR3 protein: CASSLDRGTEAFF
D gene: TRBD1; V gene: TRBV7-6; J gene: TRBJ1-1; clone size: once; CDR3 DNA: TGTGCCAGCAGCTTAATAGGAGGACAGGTGAACACTGAAGCTTTCTTT; CDR3 protein: CASSLIGGQVNTEAFF
D gene: TRBD1; V gene: TRBV19; J gene: TRBJ2-2; clone size: many; CDR3 DNA: TGTGCCAGTAGTCTAGACAGGGGGTTCGGGGAGCTGTTTTTT; CDR3 protein: CASSLDRGFGELFF
D gene: NA; V gene: TRBV9; J gene: TRBJ1-6; clone size: NA; CDR3 DNA: TGTGCCAGCAGTGGGGGAGGGGCGAATTCACCCCTCCACTTT; CDR3 protein: CASSGGGANSPLHF
D gene: TRBD1; V gene: TRBV6-6; J gene: TRBJ1-1; clone size: NA; CDR3 DNA: TGTGCCAGCAGTGAGGGACAGCTGAACACTGAAGCTTTCTTT; CDR3 protein: CASSEGQLNTEAFF
D gene: NA; V gene: TRBV4-1; J gene: TRBJ1-2; clone size: NA; CDR3 DNA: TGCGCCAGCAGCCAAGAGGGGGCTAAGGTAATCTATGGCTACACCTTC; CDR3 protein: CASSQEGAKVIYGYTF
D gene: NA; V gene: TRBV5-1; J gene: TRBJ1-2; clone size: NA; CDR3 DNA: TGCGCCAGCAGCTTGGAGGTTTTGGAGTTCGGCTACACCTTC; CDR3 protein: CASSLEVLEFGYTF
D gene: TRBD1; V gene: TRBV29-1; J gene: TRBJ1-2; clone size: NA; CDR3 DNA: TGCAGCGTTTGGGACAGGGGAAAGACTTCCTATGGCTACACCTTC; CDR3 protein: CSVWDRGKTSYGYTF
D gene: TRBD2; V gene: TRBV12-3/TRBV12-4; J gene: TRBJ2-3; clone size: NA; CDR3 DNA: TGTGCCAGCATCCTGGGGGGGGCAGATACGCAGTATTTT; CDR3 protein: CASILGGADTQYF
D gene: TRBD1; V gene: TRBV2; J gene: TRBJ2-1; clone size: NA; CDR3 DNA: TGTGCCAGCAGTACAGGGGCTTACAATGAGCAGTTCTTC; CDR3 protein: CASSTGAYNEQFF
D gene: TRBD1; V gene: TRBV7-6; J gene: TRBJ2-6; clone size: NA; CDR3 DNA: TGTGCCAGCAGCCACCCGGCGGGACAGGGCTTAGGTGGGGCCAACGTCCTGACTTTC; CDR3 protein: CASSHPAGQGLGGANVLTF
D gene: NA; V gene: TRBV23-1; J gene: TRBJ2-3; clone size: NA; CDR3 DNA: TGCGCCAGCAGTCAATCGTTGAACAGGGCGGGAGATACGCAGTATTTT; CDR3 protein: CASSQSLNRAGDTQYF
D gene: NA; V gene: TRBV5-6; J gene: TRBJ1-1; clone size: once; CDR3 DNA: TGTGCCAGCAGCCGCCGGAGATTGAACACTGAAGCTTTCTTT; CDR3 protein: CASSRRRLNTEAFF
D gene: NA; V gene: TRBV6-5; J gene: TRBJ1-1; clone size: NA; CDR3 DNA: TGTGCCACGCGGCGGTTGACGGGGAACACTGAAGCTTTCTTT; CDR3 protein: CATRRLTGNTEAFF
D gene: NA; V gene: TRBV9; J gene: TRBJ1-6; clone size: many; CDR3 DNA: TGTGCCAGCAGCGTACAAGGGGGACCCCTCCACTTT; CDR3 protein: CASSVQGGPLHF
D gene: NA; V gene: TRBV29-1; J gene: TRBJ2-7; clone size: few; CDR3 DNA: TGCAGCGTTAAAACGAGCGACGAGCAGTACTTC; CDR3 protein: CSVKTSDEQYF
D gene: TRBD1; V gene: TRBV29-1; J gene: TRBJ1-5; clone size: few; CDR3 DNA: TGCAGCGTTGGGACAGGGGTTAGCAATCAGCCCCAGCATTTT; CDR3 protein: CSVGTGVSNQPQHF
D gene: TRBD1; V gene: TRBV3-1/TRBV3-2; J gene: TRBJ2-1; clone size: NA; CDR3 DNA: TGTGCCAGCAGCTCGACAGGGGGGAAGTTCTTC; CDR3 protein: CASSSTGGKFF
D gene: TRBD1; V gene: TRBV5-1; J gene: TRBJ2-2; clone size: few; CDR3 DNA: TGCGCCAGCCGGCGAACAGGGGCGGACACCGGGGAGCTGTTTTTT; CDR3 protein: CASRRTGADTGELFF
D gene: TRBD1; V gene: TRBV5-5; J gene: TRBJ1-1; clone size: NA; CDR3 DNA: TGTGCCAGCAGGTTGGGACAGGCGGTTCGGACTGAAGCTTTCTTT; CDR3 protein: CASRLGQAVRTEAFF
D gene: TRBD1; V gene: TRBV6-2/TRBV6-3; J gene: TRBJ1-5; clone size: once; CDR3 DNA: TGTGCCAGCAGTCCCTCGACAGGGCCGCGAGGGCCCCAGCATTTT; CDR3 protein: CASSPSTGPRGPQHF
D gene: TRBD1; V gene: TRBV7-8; J gene: TRBJ1-3; clone size: NA; CDR3 DNA: TGTGCCAGCAGCCCGGACAGGAGCCGAACTGGAAACACCATATATTTT; CDR3 protein: CASSPDRSRTGNTIYF
D gene: NA; V gene: TRBV7-2; J gene: TRBJ1-1; clone size: NA; CDR3 DNA: TGTGCCAGCAGCTTAGGCGGGGGCATGGAGGCTGAAGCTTTCTTT; CDR3 protein: CASSLGGGMEAEAFF
D gene: NA; V gene: TRBV19; J gene: TRBJ1-6; clone size: NA; CDR3 DNA: TGTGCCAGTAGACAGTCGAGCTCCTATAATTCACCCCTCCACTTT; CDR3 protein: CASRQSSSYNSPLHF
D gene: NA; V gene: TRBV4-1; J gene: TRBJ2-5; clone size: NA; CDR3 DNA: TGCGCCAGCAGCCAAGAGACGCGCGGGGGCGGGACCCAGTACTTC; CDR3 protein: CASSQETRGGGTQYF
D gene: TRBD2; V gene: TRBV5-8; J gene: TRBJ2-3; clone size: once; CDR3 DNA: TGTGCCAGCAGCGCCTCCGGGACTAGCGGGGGGGCTAGCACAGATACGCAGTATTTT; CDR3 protein: CASSASGTSGGASTDTQYF
D gene: TRBD1; V gene: TRBV19; J gene: TRBJ1-2; clone size: NA; CDR3 DNA: TGTGCCAGTAGTAGGGACAGGGAAAACTATGGCTACACCTTC; CDR3 protein: CASSRDRENYGYTF
D gene: TRBD1; V gene: TRBV11-2; J gene: TRBJ1-1; clone size: NA; CDR3 DNA: TGTGCCAGCAGCTACCGGGGACAGGGAGCGGCTTTCTTT; CDR3 protein: CASSYRGQGAAFF
D gene: TRBD1; V gene: TRBV11-3; J gene: TRBJ2-2; clone size: NA; CDR3 DNA: TGTGCCAGCAGCTTCGGGCAGGGGGCCGGGGAGCTGTTTTTT; CDR3 protein: CASSFGQGAGELFF
D gene: NA; V gene: TRBV3-1/TRBV3-2; J gene: TRBJ1-2; clone size: NA; CDR3 DNA: TGTGCCAGCAGCTTAAGACAGGCCTGGGATGGCTACACCTTC; CDR3 protein: CASSLRQAWDGYTF
D gene: NA; V gene: TRBV29-1; J gene: TRBJ2-1; clone size: NA; CDR3 DNA: TGCAGCGTAGCCCCGCAGGGCACGGTTTACAATGAGCAGTTCTTC; CDR3 protein: CSVAPQGTVYNEQFF
D gene: NA; V gene: TRBV4-1; J gene: TRBJ1-1; clone size: few; CDR3 DNA: TGCGCCAGCAGCCAAGCCGATGGGGCAGGGATGAACACTGAAGCTTTCTTT; CDR3 protein: CASSQADGAGMNTEAFF
D gene: NA; V gene: TRBV3-1/TRBV3-2; J gene: TRBJ1-4; clone size: NA; CDR3 DNA: TGTGCCAGCAGCCAAGCCGGTGTGGCCGGGGATCAAAAACTGTTTTTT; CDR3 protein: CASSQAGVAGDQKLFF
D gene: NA; V gene: TRBV6-5; J gene: TRBJ1-5; clone size: NA; CDR3 DNA: TGTGCCAGCAGAGAGATGGGAGATAGCAATCAGCCCCAGCATTTT; CDR3 protein: CASREMGDSNQPQHF
D gene: TRBD2; V gene: TRBV15; J gene: TRBJ2-3; clone size: NA; CDR3 DNA: TGTGCCACCAGCAGTCCACTAGCGGGGGGAAGACAGTATTTT; CDR3 protein: CATSSPLAGGRQYF
D gene: TRBD1; V gene: TRBV5-1; J gene: TRBJ2-2; clone size: NA; CDR3 DNA: TGCGCCAGCAGCCGGACAGGGGTCACCGGGGAGCTGTTTTTT; CDR3 protein: CASSRTGVTGELFF
D gene: TRBD1; V gene: TRBV6-5; J gene: TRBJ2-7; clone size: NA; CDR3 DNA: TGTGCCAGCAGTTACTCGGCACAGGGGGATTCCTACGAGCAGTACTTC; CDR3 protein: CASSYSAQGDSYEQYF
D gene: NA; V gene: TRBV7-8; J gene: TRBJ2-1; clone size: NA; CDR3 DNA: TGTGCCAGCAGCCCAGTGGGGGGGCCCACCTACAATGAGCAGTTCTTC; CDR3 protein: CASSPVGGPTYNEQFF
D gene: TRBD2; V gene: TRBV12-5; J gene: TRBJ2-1; clone size: NA; CDR3 DNA: TGTGCTAGTGGTTTAGGTCTATCGGGACTAGTATACAATGAGCAGTTCTTC; CDR3 protein: CASGLGLSGLVYNEQFF
D gene: TRBD1; V gene: TRBV10-3; J gene: TRBJ1-2; clone size: NA; CDR3 DNA: TGTGCCAGTCGAGGACAGGGCGATGCTAACTATGGCTACACCTTC; CDR3 protein: CASRGQGDANYGYTF
D gene: TRBD1; V gene: TRBV6-5; J gene: TRBJ1-2; clone size: NA; CDR3 DNA: TGTGCCAGCAGTTGGGGGACAGGGCGGTCTGGCTACACCTTC; CDR3 protein: CASSWGTGRSGYTF
D gene: NA; V gene: TRBV7-9; J gene: TRBJ1-1; clone size: NA; CDR3 DNA: TGTGCCAGCAGCCCCCGCCAGGGCCCCAACACTGAAGCTTTCTTT; CDR3 protein: CASSPRQGPNTEAFF
D gene: NA; V gene: TRBV18; J gene: TRBJ1-5; clone size: few; CDR3 DNA: TGTGCCAGCTCACCACTGGCGGGGGTCCGCAATCAGCCCCAGCATTTT; CDR3 protein: CASSPLAGVRNQPQHF
D gene: NA; V gene: TRBV18; J gene: TRBJ1-1; clone size: NA; CDR3 DNA: TGTGCCAGCTCACCCGACAGGCTGAACACTGAAGCTTTCTTT; CDR3 protein: CASSPDRLNTEAFF
D gene: NA; V gene: TRBV7-2; J gene: TRBJ1-2; clone size: NA; CDR3 DNA: TGTGCCAGCAGCTTAAGGACAGCCTCAGGAGGCTACACCTTC; CDR3 protein: CASSLRTASGGYTF